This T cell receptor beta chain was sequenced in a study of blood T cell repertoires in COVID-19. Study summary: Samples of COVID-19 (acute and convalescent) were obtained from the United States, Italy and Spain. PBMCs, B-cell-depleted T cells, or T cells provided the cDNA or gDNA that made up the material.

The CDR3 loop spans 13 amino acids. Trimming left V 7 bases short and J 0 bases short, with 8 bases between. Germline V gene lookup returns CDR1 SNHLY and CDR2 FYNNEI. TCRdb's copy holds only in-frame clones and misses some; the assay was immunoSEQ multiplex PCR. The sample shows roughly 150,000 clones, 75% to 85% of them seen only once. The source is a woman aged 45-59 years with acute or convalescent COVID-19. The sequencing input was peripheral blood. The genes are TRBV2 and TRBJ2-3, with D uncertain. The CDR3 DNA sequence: TGTGCCAGCATCAGTTACAGCACAGATACGCAGTATTTT. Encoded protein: CASISYSTDTQYF.